This TCR beta chain was identified in a study of monozygotic twins with inflammatory bowel disease. The CDR3 spans 15 residues. Germline V gene lookup returns CDR1 SGHKS and CDR2 YYEKEE (reference sequence). TCRdb re-analyzed the 5' RACE reads; it lists each CDR3 protein once, without DNA. The sample data list under 350,000 distinct CDR3 sequences. Staff drew an approximately 2.5 ml blood sample from each donor. The sequenced sample consisted of blood. The sequence came from a human donor with ulcerative colitis or Crohn's disease, or a healthy co-twin of an affected twin (not recorded which). This chain connects TRBV5-5 to TRBJ1-5. CDR3 region: CASSLLGESNQPQHF.